The rows below give T cell receptor beta chains drawn from one sample of a study of beta chain features in type 1 diabetes. Sequencing was performed with immunoSEQ multiplex PCR; in TCRdb, only in-frame clones are kept and a portion is missing. The table records more than 300,000 clones, roughly an eighth of them present only once. The sample was naive CD4+ T cells from blood. These receptors all stem from a woman aged 18-30 years with type 1 diabetes. Each CDR3 is given with its conserved first and last residue. D genes are given only for firm matches. Size is stated for part of the rows, as once, few or many counts, or as a class when the clone is expanded.

J gene	D gene	clone size	V gene	CDR3 DNA	CDR3 protein
TRBJ2-3	-	-	TRBV7-8	TGTGCCAGCAGCCCTACCCTGACAGGCCTAAGCACAGATACGCAGTATTTT	CASSPTLTGLSTDTQYF
TRBJ2-2	-	few	TRBV4-3	TGCGCCAGCAGCCAAGATTTATCCGGGGAGCTGTTTTTT	CASSQDLSGELFF
TRBJ2-7	-	-	TRBV7-2	TGTGCCAGCAGCTTAGCGTCGCTAGCGCAGAAGGCCTACGAGCAGTACTTC	CASSLASLAQKAYEQYF
TRBJ2-7	-	-	TRBV13	TGTGCCAGCAGCCCACGGACAAGTCTACACGAGCAGTACTTC	CASSPRTSLHEQYF
TRBJ2-5	-	-	TRBV28	TGTGCCAGCAGTACCCCATGGGGCCACCGAGAGACCCAGTACTTC	CASSTPWGHRETQYF
TRBJ2-7	TRBD1	-	TRBV7-2	TGTGCCAGCAGCTTGCCGCCGGGACAGCTCGAATACGAGCAGTACTTC	CASSLPPGQLEYEQYF
TRBJ2-1	TRBD2	-	TRBV25-1	TGTGCCAGCAGTCGGCTAGCGGGAGGGTACAATGAGCAGTTCTTC	CASSRLAGGYNEQFF
TRBJ2-3	TRBD1	few	TRBV7-3	TGTGCCAGCAGCTTAAGGTTTGAACAGGGGAGCACAGATACGCAGTATTTT	CASSLRFEQGSTDTQYF
TRBJ2-3	TRBD2	-	TRBV13	TGTGCCAGCAGCACTGGGACTAGCGGGAGGGGGCAGTATTTT	CASSTGTSGRGQYF
TRBJ2-2	TRBD1	-	TRBV28	TGTGCCAGCAGTTCCGTCCCGGGACAGGGTTACACCGGGGAGCTGTTTTTT	CASSSVPGQGYTGELFF
TRBJ1-1	TRBD1	-	TRBV30	TGTGCCTGGAGTGCGGGACAGGCATTCAACACTGAAGCTTTCTTT	CAWSAGQAFNTEAFF
TRBJ2-7	-	-	TRBV7-2	TGTGCCAGCAGCTCCTTCTGGGACGGGAGCACTGCGCAGTACTTC	CASSSFWDGSTAQYF
TRBJ1-5	-	few	TRBV6-1	TGTGCCGGCGCGGCAGGGAATCAGCCCCAGCATTTT	CAGAAGNQPQHF
TRBJ1-1	-	few	TRBV18	TGTGCCAGCTTTTCGACAGGGAACACTGAAGCTTTCTTT	CASFSTGNTEAFF
TRBJ2-5	-	few	TRBV28	TGTGCCAGCAGTGCCCCTACTAGTGGCGCAGAGACCCAGTACTTC	CASSAPTSGAETQYF
TRBJ2-7	TRBD2	-	TRBV6-5	TGTGCCAGCAGAACGACTAGCGGGACCTACGAGCAGTACTTC	CASRTTSGTYEQYF
TRBJ2-7	-	-	TRBV4-2	TGTGCCAGCAGCCAAGGCCCACAGGGTCGGGGCGAGCAGTACTTC	CASSQGPQGRGEQYF
TRBJ2-7	-	-	TRBV9	TGTGCCAGCAGCGTACGTGGGCAGGGTGGCGAGCAGTACTTC	CASSVRGQGGEQYF
TRBJ1-1	TRBD1	-	TRBV15	TGTGCCACCAGCAGAGATCTGACAGGGGAAGCTTTCTTT	CATSRDLTGEAFF
TRBJ2-5	-	few	TRBV5-4	TGTGCCAGCAGCTTAAAACGGGAGCTGGAGACCCAGTACTTC	CASSLKRELETQYF
TRBJ2-3	-	-	TRBV11-1	TGTGCCAGCAGCTTTAGCGTGACTGGCACAGATACGCAGTATTTT	CASSFSVTGTDTQYF
TRBJ1-2	-	few	TRBV6-6	TGTGCCAGCAGTGGGGTGGGAGATGGCTACACCTTC	CASSGVGDGYTF
TRBJ2-1	-	few	TRBV10-3	TGTGCCATCAGTGAGGATCGGTCCAATGAGCAGTTCTTC	CAISEDRSNEQFF
TRBJ2-3	TRBD2	-	TRBV11-2	TGTGCCAGCAGGCAGACTAGCGGATTCACAGATACGCAGTATTTT	CASRQTSGFTDTQYF
TRBJ2-6	TRBD1	-	TRBV19	TGTGCCAGTAGTCCCCGGGACAGGGGGGGTGCGGCCAACGTCCTGACTTTC	CASSPRDRGGAANVLTF
TRBJ2-2	-	-	TRBV5-6	TGTGCCAGCAGCCCACGGACTTTAAACACCGGGGAGCTGTTTTTT	CASSPRTLNTGELFF
TRBJ2-5	TRBD2	few	TRBV18	TGTGCCAGCTCACTAACGAGCGTCGGGGGGATGGAGACCCAGTACTTC	CASSLTSVGGMETQYF